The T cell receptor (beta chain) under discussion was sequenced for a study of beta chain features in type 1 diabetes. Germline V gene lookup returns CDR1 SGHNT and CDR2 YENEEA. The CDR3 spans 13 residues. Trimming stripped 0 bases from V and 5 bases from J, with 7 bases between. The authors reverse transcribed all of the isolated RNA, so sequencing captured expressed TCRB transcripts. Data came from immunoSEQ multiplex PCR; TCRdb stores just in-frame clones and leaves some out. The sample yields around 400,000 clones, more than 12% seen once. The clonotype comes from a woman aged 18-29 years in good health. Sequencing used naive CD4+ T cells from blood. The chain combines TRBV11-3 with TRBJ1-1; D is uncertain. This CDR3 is CASSLDQRTEAFF. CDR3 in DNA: TGTGCCAGCAGCTTAGACCAGAGGACTGAAGCTTTCTTT.